One sample yielded the 10 T cell receptor beta chains listed below, sequenced in a study of blood T cell repertoires in COVID-19. Sequenced by immunoSEQ multiplex PCR; TCRdb stores in-frame clones only, minus some. Of approximately 170,000 clones in the sample, nearly 90% are singletons; the top ten hold about 1.9%. What was sequenced was peripheral blood. Receptor source: a man between 18 and 35 years old who had recovered from COVID-19.

The V and J genes are TRBV7-2 and TRBJ2-7, with D tentatively TRBD1 (6 bases). This CDR3 comprises 12 residues. Germline V gives CDR1 SGHTA, CDR2 FQGNSA. V was trimmed by 5 bases and J by 4 bases, leaving 9 bases between them. CDR3 sequence: CASSAQGYEQYF. In nucleotides, the CDR3 is TGTGCCAGCAGCGCACAGGGTTACGAGCAGTACTTC.

This chain links TRBV18 with TRBJ2-7, with no clear D. The CDR3 sequence is 14 residues long. Germline CDR1 is KGHSH and CDR2 is LQKENI. V was shortened by 3 bases and J by 2 bases, with 11 bases between the two germline ends. CDR3 sequence: CASSPPLPAYEQYF. The CDR3 coding sequence is TGTGCCAGCTCACCCCCCTTGCCAGCCTACGAGCAGTACTTC. Full variable domain (rest looked up from reference TRBV18 and TRBJ2-7): NAGVMQNPRHLVRRRGQEARLRCSPMKGHSHVYWYRQLPEEGLKFMVYLQKENIIDESGMPKERFSAEFPKEGPSILRIQQVVRGDSAAYFCASSPPLPAYEQYFGPGTRLTVT.

A single count supports this clone. The chain uses TRBV7-2 and TRBJ1-6; TRBD1 might be the D (5 bases). Germline V gene data show CDR1 as SGHTA and CDR2 as FQGNSA. There are 16 residues in the CDR3. Trimming removed 1 base from V and 6 bases from J, with 13 bases in between. CDR3: CASSLVRPGGNSPLHF. CDR3 sequence (DNA): TGTGCCAGCAGCTTAGTGAGACCCGGGGGTAATTCACCCCTCCACTTT.

The chain has TRBV29-1 and TRBJ1-4; TRBD1 agrees at 10 bases. Germline assignment: CDR1 SQVTM and CDR2 ANQGSEA. The CDR3 loop spans 15 amino acids. V shed 4 bases and J 3 bases; nucleotides not matched to a gene: 5. The CDR3 reads CSVGGTGAPNEKLFF. CDR3 nucleotide sequence: TGCAGCGTTGGTGGGACAGGGGCCCCTAATGAAAAACTGTTTTTT.

The chain uses TRBV11-2 and TRBJ2-3; weak D call: TRBD2 (5 bases). Deletions cut 1 base from V and 8 bases from J, with 19 bases between. Germline V gene sequence: CDR1 SGHAT, CDR2 FQNNGV. The CDR3 loop spans 16 amino acids. The CDR3 sequence is CASSLGAGGGHGTQYF. The CDR3 nucleotides are TGTGCCAGCAGCTTAGGAGCCGGAGGCGGGCACGGTACGCAGTATTTT.

V and J are TRBV28 and TRBJ1-1; 9 bases are shared with TRBD1. The trim removed 2 bases at V and 2 bases at J, leaving 3 bases unmatched. CDR1 and CDR2 (germline): MDHEN, SYDVKM. The CDR3 covers 15 residues. Here the CDR3 DNA reads TGTGCCAGCAGTTTAGACAGGGGGGCCAACACTGAAGCTTTCTTT. Translating it yields CASSLDRGANTEAFF.

About this clone: This same CDR3 is encoded by further DNA sequences in the sample. This sequence joins TRBV7-3 and TRBJ2-2; D is perhaps TRBD2 (5 bases). The length of the CDR3 is 16 residues. V lost 5 bases and J 1 base, leaving 14 bases between the germline ends. Germline CDR1 reads SGHTA; CDR2 reads FQGTGA. The CDR3 bases are TGTGCCAGCAGCCTTCTCGGCGGGCGGAACACCGGGGAGCTGTTTTTT. This translates into CASSLLGGRNTGELFF.

This clone occurred once. V and J are TRBV28 and TRBJ1-1; possibly TRBD1 for D (5 bases). This CDR3 comprises 14 residues. CDR1 MDHEN and CDR2 SYDVKM come from the germline V gene. Trimming pared 3 bases from V and 1 base from J, leaving 9 bases between. Here the CDR3 reads CASSFGARNTEAFF. DNA for the CDR3: TGTGCCAGCAGTTTTGGGGCTCGGAACACTGAAGCTTTCTTT.

V usage is TRBV4-3 and J usage is TRBJ1-1; D is possibly TRBD1 (5 bases). V was trimmed by 4 bases and J by 2 bases, leaving 8 bases between them. The CDR3 is 13 residues long. Germline values: CDR1 LGHNA, CDR2 YSLEER. CDR3 protein: CASSPQGNTEAFF. The DNA of the CDR3 is TGCGCCAGCAGCCCCCAGGGAAACACTGAAGCTTTCTTT.

The chain joins TRBV12-3 or TRBV12-4 to TRBJ2-2, with 7 bases matching TRBD1. This CDR3 region has 13 residues. Losses at the gene ends were 2 bases for V and 6 bases for J; bases not matched to a gene: 0. The chain's CDR3 is CASSLTGAGELFF. CDR3 nucleotides: TGTGCCAGCAGTTTAACAGGGGCCGGGGAGCTGTTTTTT.